This T cell receptor (beta chain) was sequenced for a study of cytomegalovirus exposure and HLA in healthy donors. PCR amplification relied on 60 Vbeta primers (plus 13 Jbeta primers). Sequencing used immunoSEQ multiplex PCR; TCRdb keeps in-frame clones, though not all of them. The data contain some 150,000 clones, around 64% of them singletons. Trimming cost V 3 bases and J 6 bases, with 9 bases left between them. Per the germline V gene, CDR1 is MNHEY and CDR2 is SMNVEV (reference sequence). CDR3 length: 13 residues. Input material: PBMCs. The chain employs TRBV27 and TRBJ2-1; D is perhaps TRBD1 (6 bases). This clonotype originated in a woman in her 30s in good health and CMV-seronegative. CDR3 sequence (DNA): TGTGCCAGCAGTTTTGGCAGGGGCAATGAGCAGTTCTTC. Translation: CASSFGRGNEQFF.